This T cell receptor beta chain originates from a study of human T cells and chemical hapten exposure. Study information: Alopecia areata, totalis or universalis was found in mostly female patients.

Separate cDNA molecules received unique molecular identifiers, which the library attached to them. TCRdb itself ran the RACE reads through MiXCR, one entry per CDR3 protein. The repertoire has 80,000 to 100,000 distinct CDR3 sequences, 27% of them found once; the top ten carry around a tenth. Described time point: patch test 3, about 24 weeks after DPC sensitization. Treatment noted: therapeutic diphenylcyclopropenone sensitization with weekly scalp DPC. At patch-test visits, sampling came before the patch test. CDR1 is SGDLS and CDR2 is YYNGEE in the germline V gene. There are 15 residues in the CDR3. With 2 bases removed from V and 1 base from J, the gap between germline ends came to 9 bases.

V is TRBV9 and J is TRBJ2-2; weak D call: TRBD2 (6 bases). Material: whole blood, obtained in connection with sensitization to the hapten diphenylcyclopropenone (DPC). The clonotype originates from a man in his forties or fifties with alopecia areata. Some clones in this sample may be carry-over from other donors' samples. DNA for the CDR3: TGTGCCAGCAGCGTTAGGGGAGGGAACACCGGGGAGCTGTTTTTT. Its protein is CASSVRGGNTGELFF.